These 4 T cell receptor beta chains originate from one sample sequenced in a study of blood T cell repertoires in COVID-19. This table comes from immunoSEQ multiplex PCR, and its TCRdb copy is limited to in-frame clones, with some not included. The sample has about 210,000 clones; roughly 89% are singletons. Material: PBMCs or T cells enriched from blood (not recorded which). These receptors were obtained from a man in his late teens or twenties with acute COVID-19.

The rearrangement joins TRBV3-1 (or the pseudogene TRBV3-2) to TRBJ2-3; unclear D gene. The germline V gene has CDR1 LGHDT and CDR2 YNNKEL (reference sequence). V lost 4 bases and J 2 bases, leaving 7 bases between the germline ends. This CDR3 comprises 13 residues. The CDR3, as DNA: TGTGCCAGCAGCCCCGACTTCACAGATACGCAGTATTTT. Protein product: CASSPDFTDTQYF.

This sequence joins TRBV7-2 and TRBJ2-2; TRBD1 agrees at 10 bases. The CDR3 length is 14 residues. In germline, CDR1 is SGHTA, CDR2 FQGNSA. V lost 4 bases and J lost 6; bases outside the gene matches: 2. CDR3 bases: TGTGCCAGCAGCTGGACAGGGGGATCCGGGGAGCTGTTTTTT. As protein: CASSWTGGSGELFF.

The chain has TRBV30 and TRBJ2-5; D is perhaps TRBD2 (6 bases). Germline CDR1 and CDR2: GTSNPN and SVGIG (reference sequence). The CDR3 contains 13 residues. Trimming shortened V by 3 bases and J by 2 bases, and 10 bases separated the two germline ends. The CDR3 sequence is CAWRGTEQETQYF. The CDR3 coding sequence is TGTGCCTGGAGAGGGACTGAACAAGAGACCCAGTACTTC.

The chain recombines TRBV28 with TRBJ2-7; TRBD1 matches 9 bases. This CDR3 comprises 20 residues. CDR1 MDHEN and CDR2 SYDVKM come from the germline V gene. Losses at the gene ends were 3 bases for V and 2 bases for J; bases not matched to a gene: 20. The CDR3 here is CASSFGLDSHGGTGTYEQYF. In DNA, the CDR3 is TGTGCCAGCAGTTTCGGACTAGATTCTCACGGTGGGACAGGGACCTACGAGCAGTACTTC.